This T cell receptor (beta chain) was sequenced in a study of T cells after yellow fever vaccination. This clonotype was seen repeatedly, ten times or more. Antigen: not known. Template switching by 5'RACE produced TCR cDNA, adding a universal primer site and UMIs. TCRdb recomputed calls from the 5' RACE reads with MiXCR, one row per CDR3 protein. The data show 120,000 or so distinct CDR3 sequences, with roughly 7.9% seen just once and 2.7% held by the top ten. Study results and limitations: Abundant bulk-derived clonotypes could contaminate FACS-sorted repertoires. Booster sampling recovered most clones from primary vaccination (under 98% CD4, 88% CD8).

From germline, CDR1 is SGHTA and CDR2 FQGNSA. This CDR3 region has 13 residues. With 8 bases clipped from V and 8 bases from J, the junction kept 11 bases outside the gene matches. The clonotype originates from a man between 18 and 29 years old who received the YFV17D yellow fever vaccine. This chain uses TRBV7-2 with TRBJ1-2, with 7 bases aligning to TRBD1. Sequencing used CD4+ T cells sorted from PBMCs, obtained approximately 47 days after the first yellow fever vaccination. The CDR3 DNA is TGTGCCAGCGACCCCGACAGGGCTATGGGCTACACCTTC. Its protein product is CASDPDRAMGYTF.